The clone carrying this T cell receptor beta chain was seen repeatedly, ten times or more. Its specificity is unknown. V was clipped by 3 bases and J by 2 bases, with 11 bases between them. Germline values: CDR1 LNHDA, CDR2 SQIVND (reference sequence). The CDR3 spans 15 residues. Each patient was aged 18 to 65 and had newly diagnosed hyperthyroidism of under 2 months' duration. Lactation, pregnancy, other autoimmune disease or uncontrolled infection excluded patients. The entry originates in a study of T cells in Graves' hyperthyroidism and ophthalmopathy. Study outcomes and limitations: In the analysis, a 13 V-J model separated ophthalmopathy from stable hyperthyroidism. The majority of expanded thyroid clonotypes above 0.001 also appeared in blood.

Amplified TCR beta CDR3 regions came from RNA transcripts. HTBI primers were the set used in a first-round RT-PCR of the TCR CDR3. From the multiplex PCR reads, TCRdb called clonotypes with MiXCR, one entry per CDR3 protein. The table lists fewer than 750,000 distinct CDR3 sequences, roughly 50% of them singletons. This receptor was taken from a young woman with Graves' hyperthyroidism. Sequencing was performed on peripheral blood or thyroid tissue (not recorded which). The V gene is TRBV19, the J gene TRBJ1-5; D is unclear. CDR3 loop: CASSIQGRRNQPQHF. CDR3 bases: TGTGCCAGTAGTATTCAAGGTCGGCGCAATCAGCCCCAGCATTTT.